Listed below are T cell receptor beta chains from one sample, sequenced in a study of blood T cells in healthy people across ages. Each CDR3 protein gets one entry after TCRdb re-called the 5' RACE reads with MiXCR. The table includes roughly 1,700,000 distinct CDR3 sequences, over 25% detected once. Sequencing was performed on blood. The receptors come from a woman younger than 45 in good health. Both conserved end residues are part of each CDR3. The D gene is left open where the match is weak. Clone size is stated in some rows and not others, as once, few, many or a class when expanded.

size,J,V,D,DNA,CDR3
.,TRBJ1-1,TRBV12-3/TRBV12-4,TRBD1,TGTGCCAGCAGCCTAACAGGGGGTGCAAGAAACACTGAAGCTTTCTTT,CASSLTGGARNTEAFF
.,TRBJ2-5,TRBV5-1,TRBD2,TGCGCCAGCAGCCGTGCGGGACTAGGCGAGACCCAGTACTTC,CASSRAGLGETQYF
few,TRBJ1-1,TRBV29-1,.,TGCAGCGTGGAGGACGGCGGTGAAGCTTTCTTT,CSVEDGGEAFF
.,TRBJ1-5,TRBV6-2/TRBV6-3,TRBD1,TGTGCCAGCGGGGGACAGCAGTATAGCAATCAGCCCCAGCATTTT,CASGGQQYSNQPQHF
.,TRBJ2-7,TRBV27,TRBD2,TGTGCCAGCAGTTTTAAGGGACTAGAGGTGCAGTACTTC,CASSFKGLEVQYF
few,TRBJ1-6,TRBV7-2,.,TGTGCCAGCAGCCCCCTAGGGGGTGGCTCCATCGTAGGCTCACCCCTCCACTTT,CASSPLGGGSIVGSPLHF
many,TRBJ1-2,TRBV12-5,.,TGTGCTAGTGGTTTATCAGGGGATGGCTACACCTTC,CASGLSGDGYTF
.,TRBJ2-1,TRBV6-6,TRBD2,TGTGCCAGCAAAACGACTAGCGGGGGGGCTTTTCATGAGCAGTTCTTC,CASKTTSGGAFHEQFF
many,TRBJ2-1,TRBV12-3/TRBV12-4,.,TGTGCCAGCAGCTGGCGGGGCAATGAGCAGTTCTTC,CASSWRGNEQFF
.,TRBJ2-7,TRBV28,TRBD1,TGTGCCGGCACAACACGAAGGGGGCTCGGCGAGCAGTACTTC,CAGTTRRGLGEQYF
.,TRBJ1-5,TRBV28,TRBD1,TGTGCCAGCAGTGTCCAGCGGGGACAGGGGGCCGATCAGCCCCAGCATTTT,CASSVQRGQGADQPQHF
many,TRBJ2-5,TRBV9,.,TGTGCCAGCAGCGTAGGTCGAGTTGGGACCCAGTACTTC,CASSVGRVGTQYF
.,TRBJ2-7,TRBV9,.,TGTGCCAGCAGCGTAGATCTAGACCTCATAGACGAGCAGTACTTC,CASSVDLDLIDEQYF
few,TRBJ2-1,TRBV7-9,TRBD2,TGTGCCAGCAGTCACACAGCGGGGGCCAGCTACAATGAGCAGTTCTTC,CASSHTAGASYNEQFF
.,TRBJ1-4,TRBV7-2,.,TGTGCCAGCAGCCAAAGGTCGGGCCCCCTGAGAACTAATGAAAAACTGTTTTTT,CASSQRSGPLRTNEKLFF
once,TRBJ1-1,TRBV28,.,TGTGACAGCAGTTCCCCCCCGATTGGGGCTTTCTTT,CDSSSPPIGAFF
many,TRBJ2-3,TRBV20-1,TRBD2,TGCAGTGCTAGGCCTAGCGGGAGTACAGATACGCAGTATTTT,CSARPSGSTDTQYF
.,TRBJ2-5,TRBV6-1,.,TGTGCCAGCAGTGAAGCGCTTCGAAACCAAGAGACCCAGTACTTC,CASSEALRNQETQYF
many,TRBJ2-7,TRBV10-3,.,TGTGCCATCAGTGAGTTTTTTGGGGGCGAGCAGTACTTC,CAISEFFGGEQYF
.,TRBJ2-3,TRBV25-1,.,TGTGCCGTAGGGGACGATACGCAGTATTTT,CAVGDDTQYF
many,TRBJ1-2,TRBV29-1,.,TGCAGCGTTGAAGGGACGGGGGGAAACTATGGCTACACCTTC,CSVEGTGGNYGYTF
few,TRBJ1-5,TRBV2,.,TGTGCCAGCAACAGAGACGGGAATCAGCCCCAGCATTTT,CASNRDGNQPQHF
few,TRBJ2-4,TRBV3-1,.,TGTGCCAGCAGCCAAGATCTGGCCGGAAGCCAGTACTTC,CASSQDLAGSQYF
few,TRBJ1-2,TRBV7-9,.,TGTGCCAGCAGCGCAGGAGAGGGCTTAGCTAACTATGGCTACACCTTC,CASSAGEGLANYGYTF
.,TRBJ1-1,TRBV29-1,.,TGCAGCGTTGAAGATCCGGGTGAAGCTTTCTTT,CSVEDPGEAFF
.,TRBJ2-3,TRBV5-1,.,TGCGCCAGCAGCTTGGCTCGCCCGGAGACAGATACGCAGTATTTT,CASSLARPETDTQYF
few,TRBJ2-7,TRBV10-3,TRBD2,TGTGCCATCAGTGAGTCAGGAGCGGGAGGGCCCCACGAGCAGTACTTC,CAISESGAGGPHEQYF
.,TRBJ1-4,TRBV6-1,.,TGTGCCAGCAGTGAGATGTTTCGGACTTTAGGCAGGGTGCAAGAAAAACTGTTTTTT,CASSEMFRTLGRVQEKLFF
.,TRBJ2-1,TRBV4-1,.,TGCGCCGGCAGCCGAGAGGGGGACCCCGGGAGGAATGAGCAGTTCTTC,CAGSREGDPGRNEQFF
.,TRBJ2-2,TRBV3-1,.,TGTGCCAGCAGCCATGGCCCCGGGGAGCTGTTTTTT,CASSHGPGELFF
few,TRBJ2-3,TRBV5-1,TRBD1,TGCGCCAGCAGCGAGGGACAGGGGCGAGATACGCAGTATTTT,CASSEGQGRDTQYF
.,TRBJ2-3,TRBV11-2,.,TGTGCCAGCAGCTTATCTCGGGGGTCAGATACGCAGTATTTT,CASSLSRGSDTQYF
few,TRBJ2-6,TRBV5-1,.,TGCGCCAGCAGCTTGGCCCGTTCAGGGCGATCTGGGGCCAACGTCCTGACTTTC,CASSLARSGRSGANVLTF
.,TRBJ1-6,TRBV9,.,TGTGCCAGCAGCGCCGGGAGGGGGGGGTTCCCAGGTTCACCCCTCCACTTT,CASSAGRGGFPGSPLHF
.,TRBJ1-2,TRBV20-1,.,TGCAGTGCTAGACCTAATGGACAGCTTAACTATGGCTACACCTTC,CSARPNGQLNYGYTF
.,TRBJ2-5,TRBV2,TRBD1,TGTGCCAGCACTGGCGACAGGGGCTCAGAGACTCAGTACTTC,CASTGDRGSETQYF
few,TRBJ2-3,TRBV11-2,.,TGTGCCAGCAGCATGCTGCTGGGGAGCACAGATACGCAGTATTTT,CASSMLLGSTDTQYF
.,TRBJ2-3,TRBV12-3/TRBV12-4,TRBD2,TGTGCCAGCAGTTGGACTAGCGTGAGCACAGATGCGCAGTATTTT,CASSWTSVSTDAQYF
.,TRBJ2-7,TRBV11-2,.,TGTGCCAACAGCCCTGGGTGGAGTAGCGACTACGAGCAGTACTTC,CANSPGWSSDYEQYF
few,TRBJ2-7,TRBV5-5,TRBD2,TGTGCCAGCAGCTCGTCAAGCGGGAGGGCCTTCTACGGGCAGTACTTC,CASSSSSGRAFYGQYF
.,TRBJ2-1,TRBV29-1,TRBD2,TGCAGCGCGAGCATAGCGGGAGGGCCTTGGGCGTTCTTC,CSASIAGGPWAFF
once,TRBJ2-2,TRBV5-1,TRBD2,TGCGCCAGCAGCCTCGGAGGGAGGGCCTTAATCTCCGGGGAGCTGTTTTTT,CASSLGGRALISGELFF
.,TRBJ2-7,TRBV20-1,.,TGCAGTGCTAGAGATCCCAGGGTTACTACCTACGAGCAGTACTTC,CSARDPRVTTYEQYF
few,TRBJ2-7,TRBV4-1,.,TGCGCCAGCAGCCAAGGCGCGCAGGGTCCCTACGAGCAGTACTTC,CASSQGAQGPYEQYF
.,TRBJ2-7,TRBV20-1,TRBD2,TGCAGTGCTGGGGGGACTAGAGGGGAGCAGTACTTC,CSAGGTRGEQYF
.,TRBJ2-7,TRBV12-3/TRBV12-4,.,TGTGCCGGCAGTCTCCCGTGGAGCGGCGACACCTACGAGCAGTACTTC,CAGSLPWSGDTYEQYF